This T cell receptor (beta chain) was sequenced for a study of cytomegalovirus exposure and HLA in healthy donors (dated by TCRdb to 2015 to 2018). Context from the whole study: An earlier analysis of approximately 550 of the donors reported about 250 Gb of sequence data and 100 million to 140 million unique TCR beta sequences from roughly 200 million T cells. Among the approximately 400 genotyped donors, 75% to 90% belonged to the genetic ancestry cluster associated with self-reported Caucasian donors. The study aimed to test whether signatures of past pathogen exposure could be identified by cataloging public T cell receptors. Roughly 5 DR-DQ haplotypes were treated as single units for association and clustering because of strong linkage in the cohort. In addition to the first cohort of roughly 700 subjects, a separate validation cohort of approximately 120 different subjects was used. The study used immunosequencing to profile the T cell repertoires of 666 subjects and linked those repertoires to cytomegalovirus serostatus. Every repertoire in the discovery cohort had been generated on one and the same sequencing platform. An early release covering roughly 640 HLA-typed donors comprised 250 to 350 gigabases of sequencing data and around 80 million unique TCR sequences. The number of typed donors differed by locus: roughly 620-640 for A, B, C, DRB1 and DQB1; 522 for DQA1; roughly 600 for DPA1; and 400 to 480 for DPB1. To decide whether each TCR beta V gene segment behaved as functional or pseudogenic, an earlier analysis of nearly 600 of the donors relied on high-throughput TCR beta sequencing. In a later analysis, previously published TCR beta repertoires from 666 donors were re-analyzed and high-resolution HLA genotyping was added so that TCR occurrence patterns could be studied. In the later analysis, no new phenotypic data were used to find candidate immune exposures; instead, reliance was placed on TCR beta sequences and their occurrence across donors. Donor age, sex, ethnicity and CMV serostatus were compiled together with the repertoire data. Among roughly 400 genotyped donors of the cohort, an average of roughly 240,000 unique TCR beta nucleotide sequences were sequenced per donor, roughly 18% of them non-productive. To predict cytomegalovirus infection status, the study brought together high-throughput TCR immunosequencing, statistical association of individual TCRs with disease status, and machine learning. Both class I and class II loci were covered by HLA typing, at four-digit resolution. In a later genetic analysis, genome-wide SNP genotypes for about three fifths of the roughly 670 donors were used, and that subset was treated as a discovery cohort.

Library method: the immunoSEQ multiplex PCR assay. For the multiplex PCR, a mixture combining 60 forward primers for TCR Vbeta segments and 13 reverse primers for TCR Jbeta segments was used. The CDR3 region of rearranged TCR beta genes was amplified from genomic DNA with a multiplex PCR assay. Amplified TCR beta libraries were sequenced as 87-base-pair reads on the Illumina HiSeq System. In the source study's methods: In a later analysis, some 80 million unique TCR beta chains were counted across the roughly 670 repertoires, and roughly 10 million of these chains were shared by at least two donors. A nearest-neighbor algorithm error-corrected the raw reads and collapsed the reads into unique sequences, merging closely related sequences to remove PCR and sequencing errors. V, D and J gene segments were assigned by aligning CDR3 sequences to IMGT reference sequences. For a sequence to be retained, a match of at least six nucleotides to both a V gene segment and a J gene segment was required. Rearrangements were called productive when the CDR3 lacked stop codons and stayed in frame with V and J; all others were non-productive. Following IMGT convention, CDR3 was defined as the stretch from the second conserved V-encoded cysteine to the conserved J-encoded phenylalanine. Sequences without an unambiguous match to a single V gene segment were excluded from the earlier analysis of a few hundred of the donors. An earlier analysis of several hundred of the donors classified V segments as functional when productive rearrangements were above 56.7% and as segregating when the standard deviation between donors was above 5%. To diagnose cytomegalovirus status from the catalog of TCR beta chain sequences, a statistical classification framework was built. In a later analysis, TCR nucleotide sequences were compared against IMGT/GENE-DB human TR gene sequences so that V and J genes could be assigned. Using the TCRdist pipeline, a later analysis assigned CDR3 sequences along with most-parsimonious VDJ recombination scenarios. In a later analysis, each TCR beta chain was defined by its CDR3 amino acid sequence together with its V-gene family, and reads lacking a unique V-gene family were excluded. As a way to deal with suspected cross-contamination and a sequencing artifact, a later analysis dropped 592 nucleotide sequences that were highly shared and had low generation probability. In a later analysis, a clonal expansion index was calculated for each public chain from normalized within-repertoire ranks of inferred template counts. In a later analysis, generation probabilities were computed using a VDJ recombination model fitted to out-of-frame rearrangements, and the results were checked against IGoR. In a later analysis, TCR-TCR, TCR-HLA and TCR-CMV co-occurrence was scored with hypergeometric tests, and a repertoire-size bias correction was applied to TCR pairs. A later analysis estimated false discovery rates by permuting HLA or CMV assignments 20 times. A later analysis grouped co-occurring TCRs with DBSCAN, adding TCRdist sequence similarity when clustering within HLA-allele-positive subsets. Repertoires with fewer than 30,000 or more than 120,000 public chains, plus five repertoires with anomalous nucleotide sharing, were excluded from co-occurrence clustering. TCRdb's version of the immuneACCESS table is confined to in-frame rearrangements and falls short of the full clone set. An unresolved V gene accounts for under half of the shortfall where checked; the remainder is of unknown origin. The V and J calls and clone size were taken over from that table, and D and trimming were inferred from the DNA. In all, the sample holds around 200,000 clones, and about 70% of those were seen once. The leading ten clones occupy approximately 2.5% of the sample.

The cohort was made up of 500 to 800 healthy bone marrow donors. Cohort members were all nominally healthy when sampled, although unrecorded immune exposures were likely present. The donor tested CMV seropositive, placing the donor among the approximately 290 seropositive members of the cohort. A peripheral blood sample was collected from each donor, and TCR beta sequencing was performed on peripheral blood mononuclear cells. The Qiagen DNeasy Blood Extraction Kit was used to extract genomic DNA from the blood cell samples. As to this clone: Its antigen is currently not known. Per-nucleotide qualities are absent, and no much larger clonotype sits a single base away.

V drops 4 bases and J drops 3 bases, leaving 9 bases in between. The CDR3 runs 13 residues from the cysteine to the phenylalanine. Left in the record is the CDR3 DNA by itself, 39 bases read in frame from the first base. The germline V gene specifies SNHLY as CDR1 and FYNNEI as CDR2. What the work shows at the level of the full study, not this receptor alone: Broadly in line with IMGT annotations, most TCR beta V segments showed up in productive rearrangements about 90% or about 30% of the time in an earlier analysis of 587 of the donors. The only immune exposure information available for the cohort was CMV serostatus. The presence/absence analyses assumed that sequencing depth was roughly uniform across donors, and that assumption may not be true. At a false discovery rate of 0.05, a later analysis linked 16,951 TCR beta sequences to specific HLA alleles. In a later analysis, several top co-occurrence clusters were reported to appear linked to parvovirus B19, influenza, CMV and Epstein-Barr virus. A group of highly shared sequence variants was considered likely to be a technical artifact of the sequencing pipeline. Because counts were too low, seventeen rarely observed V segments, including chromosome 9 orphons, were left out of the earlier analysis of 587 of the donors. Cytomegalovirus status was reported to be diagnosed by the classifier with high specificity and sensitivity in both the original and validation cohorts. Assigning TCR associations to individual alleles was difficult when HLA alleles, especially DR and DQ, strongly co-occurred. The 87-base-pair reads could not distinguish some IMGT-functional V segments, including TRBV6-2 and TRBV6-3, so those segments were excluded. The cohort was sequenced for TCR beta chains only, and without alpha or paired-chain data the features that could be detected were limited. In a later analysis, TCR association rates were found to vary across HLA loci, with the most associated TCRs seen for DRB1 alleles and the fewest for HLA-C alleles. It was suggested by the authors that the approach could potentially be generalized to other disease states and immunological phenotypes. In a later genetic analysis, fewer N-insertions in productive TCRs were reported among donors in an Asian-associated ancestry cluster than the roughly 670-donor mean. Correlated functional status among segregating V segments might reflect linkage disequilibrium, but an unknown experimental factor could not be ruled out. While some public TCRs were present in many individuals, most TCR sequences turned up only very rarely across donors. A later analysis found that most CMV-associated TCR beta chains appeared HLA-restricted, with HLA associations seemingly driven largely by CMV exposure. In vitro tests confirmed that a few of the cytomegalovirus-associated TCR beta chains recognize cytomegalovirus antigens. A total of 150 or so TCR beta chains were listed by the study as associated with cytomegalovirus. In a later analysis, HLA-associated TCR beta chains were found to be more clonally expanded and to have lower generation probabilities than equally common non-associated chains. An association between a missense DCLRE1C variant and V-gene and J-gene trimming of TCR beta chains was found in a later genetic analysis and replicated in an independent cohort. Because HLA typing was missing for some donors at each locus, association tests included only the typed subset. A further reported finding was that TCR beta sequences accurately predicted the HLA-A and HLA-B alleles for most subjects in the first cohort.

The chain joins TRBV2 to TRBJ1-2; the D gene lacks a confident call. The receptor was derived from a man between 35 and 55 years old in good health and CMV-seropositive. Source material: PBMCs. The nucleotides are TGTGCCAGCAGTGGGAGGGTTGACTATGGCTACACCTTC. This yields the protein CASSGRVDYGYTF.